This TCR beta chain was recorded in a study of metastatic and nonmetastatic thyroid tumors (TCRdb year 2020). Context from the whole study: For patients with malignant and with benign thyroid disease, the researchers compared repertoires between peripheral blood samples and tumor or nodule tissue samples. Broad study findings and their caveats: In both blood and tumor samples, malignant tumors were reported to have significantly higher TCR beta diversity than benign nodules.

This clone is regarded as medium-sized (0.01 to 0.1%). This clone's antigen is unknown. Base qualities were left out, and no much larger clone turns up one base away. V was cut back by 3 bases and J by 8 bases, leaving a gap of 19 bases between them. Reading from cysteine to phenylalanine, the CDR3 counts 15 amino acids. This entry keeps only the CDR3 DNA: 45 bases, framed from base 1. In the germline V gene, CDR1 corresponds to MDHEN and CDR2 to SYDVKM. No patient had received any treatment before thyroid surgery. Using T-cell receptor beta sequencing, the study looked back at clinical samples from patients collected from the early 2010s to the late 2010s. Library generation was performed with PCR. TCRdb lists the instrument as Illumina HiSeq 4000. High-throughput sequencing was used to profile the TCR beta-chain CDR3 region of each patient. The original methods were these. A classifier to discriminate distant-metastatic papillary thyroid cancer patients was built from CDR3 differences across clinicopathological groups. Repertoire diversity was assessed with the Shannon index, and tumor-blood repertoire similarity with the Morisita-Horn index. Using fastp trimming at Q25 and MiXCR clonotype assembly, TCRdb reanalyzed the public sequencing data and kept in-frame beta chains. The V and J calls and clone size are TCRdb's, not the authors'. The sample table holds about 20,000 clones, of which about a sixth were seen once. More than 9% of the sample comes from the top ten.

The chain employs TRBV28 and TRBJ1-2; the D region possibly corresponds to TRBD1 (6 bases align). The specimen sequenced was tumor tissue. This receptor was taken from a female donor with papillary thyroid cancer or a benign thyroid nodule (not recorded which). Some clones in this sample may be carry-over from other donors' samples. The CDR3 reads CASSLGPYRVGGYTF. The nucleotides read TGTGCCAGCAGTTTGGGCCCTTACAGGGTCGGAGGCTACACCTTC.